These T cell receptor beta chains were read from a single sample in a study of identical twins. TCRdb recomputed calls from the 5' RACE reads with MiXCR, one row per CDR3 protein. Of about 530,000 distinct CDR3 sequences listed, around 22% are singletons. In addition, the sample was reused for a study of yellow fever vaccine responses in identical twins.

Source material: CD4+ T cells sorted from blood. The receptors come from a woman aged 18-29 years in good health. Each CDR3 is given without its conserved first and last residue. Each record gives: V gene, CDR3 protein.

v_call: TRBV5-1; cdr3_aa: ASSLVPREGSSYEQY
v_call: TRBV3-1; cdr3_aa: ASSQVRGEVQETQY
v_call: TRBV5-1; cdr3_aa: ASSLVPYIKAVNTEAF
v_call: TRBV6-5; cdr3_aa: ASSSGLAGEDTQY
v_call: TRBV7-2; cdr3_aa: ASSLEVFTDTQY
v_call: TRBV6-5; cdr3_aa: ASSSASTGSEKTQY
v_call: TRBV11-3; cdr3_aa: ASSLDTSGRMAF
v_call: TRBV12-3/TRBV12-4; cdr3_aa: ASSFGQGTNIQY
v_call: TRBV12-3/TRBV12-4; cdr3_aa: ASTPGSTEQY
v_call: TRBV28; cdr3_aa: ASSPPPVETQY
v_call: TRBV11-1; cdr3_aa: ASSLTPSEQY
v_call: TRBV3-1; cdr3_aa: ASSLGWTDPRRKLF
v_call: TRBV5-5; cdr3_aa: ASSLGVGVGEQY
v_call: TRBV4-1; cdr3_aa: ASSQDGTGRGSEQF
v_call: TRBV2; cdr3_aa: ASSPGTANSNQPQH
v_call: TRBV29-1; cdr3_aa: SVDTGVADTQY
v_call: TRBV15; cdr3_aa: ATSRDTTGGPDTQY
v_call: TRBV24-1; cdr3_aa: ATSRTSPLGEQF
v_call: TRBV12-3/TRBV12-4; cdr3_aa: ASSYRSYEQY
v_call: TRBV12-3/TRBV12-4; cdr3_aa: ASSPTRELF
v_call: TRBV27; cdr3_aa: ASSLSHSGNTIY
v_call: TRBV10-2; cdr3_aa: ASSGVTSPDTGELF
v_call: TRBV14; cdr3_aa: ASSQGGLLQETQY
v_call: TRBV20-1; cdr3_aa: SARRTGGGGGYEQY
v_call: TRBV12-3/TRBV12-4; cdr3_aa: ASTGTPMYGYT
v_call: TRBV29-1; cdr3_aa: SALPAGSDEQY
v_call: TRBV9; cdr3_aa: ASSVQDSTGELF
v_call: TRBV29-1; cdr3_aa: SVGWLAQETQY
v_call: TRBV28; cdr3_aa: ASSFRPLRDRRLAYEQY
v_call: TRBV4-1; cdr3_aa: ASSQRDSRGTEAF
v_call: TRBV7-9; cdr3_aa: ASSLRGDQPQH
v_call: TRBV24-1; cdr3_aa: ATSDLQPRGYGYT
v_call: TRBV3-1; cdr3_aa: ASSQVAGGLSQF
v_call: TRBV6-1; cdr3_aa: ASSEKGTGELF
v_call: TRBV7-9; cdr3_aa: ASSLGRGGLNEQY
v_call: TRBV11-2; cdr3_aa: ASSLEGLAAGTDTQY
v_call: TRBV29-1; cdr3_aa: SVESRLAGVNEQF
v_call: TRBV20-1; cdr3_aa: SASRVGTGDLNQPQH
v_call: TRBV20-1; cdr3_aa: SARDSSGSQSTDTQY
v_call: TRBV6-5; cdr3_aa: ASSYRSGRAAYEQY
v_call: TRBV12-3/TRBV12-4; cdr3_aa: ASSFLAVNTGELF